This T cell receptor beta chain was observed in a study of shared clonotypes between healthy human individuals. Healthy and HIV-negative, the adult donors had no recent acute infections or vaccinations. Nashville, Tennessee was home to all donors, each a Caucasian adult. Note on this clone: Different DNA sequences within this sample yield the same CDR3.

Profiled with immunoSEQ multiplex PCR; TCRdb holds only in-frame clones, not every one. The sample has over 1.5 million clones; approximately 98% are singletons. The CDR3 is 14 amino acids. Germline assignment: CDR1 SGHRS and CDR2 YFSETQ. V lost 4 bases and J lost 0, with 5 bases in between. The receptor comes from a man aged 30 to 45 in good health. Sequencing used naive CD4+ T cells sorted from blood. The sample's subset: CD45RA+ positively selected. This chain links TRBV5-1 with TRBJ2-6; no clear D. The CDR3 bases are TGCGCCAGCAGCCCTTTCTCTGGGGCCAACGTCCTGACTTTC. Encoded protein: CASSPFSGANVLTF.